The 15 T cell receptor beta chains presented below share a single source sample, sequenced in a study of blood T cell repertoires in COVID-19. The repertoire was sequenced with immunoSEQ multiplex PCR; TCRdb's copy has only in-frame clones and lacks some. The sample has 100,000 or so clones, 75% to 85% seen once; the top ten hold approximately 24%. The sample consisted of peripheral blood. These receptor sequences come from a human donor in a cohort sampled during active COVID-19.

V is TRBV7-3 and J is TRBJ1-2, with TRBD1 matching over 10 bases. The V gene's germline CDR1 is SGHTA and CDR2 FQGTGA. J lost 8 bases, V lost 4 bases, and 10 bases had no gene match. The CDR3 loop spans 15 amino acids. CDR3 loop: CASSSGTGDSGGYTF. The DNA for the CDR3 is TGTGCCAGCAGCTCCGGGACAGGGGATTCGGGGGGCTACACCTTC. The full variable domain, its missing parts supplied by reference TRBV7-3 and TRBJ1-2, is GAGVSQTPSNKVTEKGKYVELRCDPISGHTALYWYRQSLGQGPEFLIYFQGTGAADDSGLPNDRFFAVRPEGSVSTLKIQRTERGDSAVYLCASSSGTGDSGGYTFGSGTRLTVV.

V and J are TRBV5-6 and TRBJ2-7, with 12 bases that match TRBD1. Germline-derived CDR1 and CDR2 are SGHDT and YYEEEE. The CDR3 has 13 amino acids. V lost 4 bases, J lost 6 bases, and 2 bases stayed unmatched. CDR3 region: CASSRDRGLEQYF. In DNA form, the CDR3 reads TGTGCCAGCAGCAGGGACAGGGGGCTCGAGCAGTACTTC.

The chain combines TRBV10-2 with TRBJ2-2; TRBD1 matches 8 bases. CDR3 length: 15 amino acids. V trimming: 6 bases; J trimming: 1 base; junction bases outside the gene matches: 4. Germline CDR1 and CDR2: WSHSY and SAAADI. Written as DNA, the CDR3 is TGCGCCAGCAGGGCCGGGACAGGGAACACCGGGGAGCTGTTTTTT. Residues: CASRAGTGNTGELFF.

This clone has more than one count but fewer than ten. The chain links TRBV30 to TRBJ2-3, with D perhaps matching TRBD1 (6 bases). The CDR3 totals 14 residues. The V and J ends lost 3 bases and 2 bases respectively, with 12 bases between them. Germline loops: CDR1 GTSNPN, CDR2 SVGIG (reference sequence). Written as DNA, the CDR3 is TGTGCCTGGAGCAAGTGGGGGCTCACAGATACGCAGTATTTT. Protein sequence: CAWSKWGLTDTQYF.

V gene TRBV9 combines with J gene TRBJ2-5, with 7 bases aligning to TRBD1. After removal of 3 bases from V and 1 base from J, the junction contained 3 bases not matched to a gene. CDR1 is SGDLS, CDR2 YYNGEE, per germline. The CDR3 is made up of 14 amino acids. CDR3 region: CASSGGQVQETQYF. The CDR3 DNA sequence: TGTGCCAGCAGCGGAGGACAGGTCCAAGAGACCCAGTACTTC.

The rearrangement links TRBV7-3 to TRBJ2-2; 12 nucleotides agree with TRBD2. The length of the CDR3 is 19 residues. Germline V gene lookup returns CDR1 SGHTA and CDR2 FQGTGA. The junction had 14 bases not matched to a gene; V was cut back by 4 bases and J by 5 bases. This chain's CDR3 is CASSSFSLAGGWRTGELFF. In DNA, the CDR3 is TGTGCCAGCAGCTCATTTAGCCTAGCGGGAGGGTGGAGGACCGGGGAGCTGTTTTTT.

The V call is TRBV5-1, the J call TRBJ1-2, with D unclear. CDR3 length: 14 residues. V was trimmed by 6 bases and J by 3 bases, leaving 15 bases between them. Germline CDR1 SGHRS, CDR2 YFSETQ. Here the CDR3 DNA reads TGCGCCAGCACCCCTTCGTCGGGAGACTATGGCTACACCTTC. It yields the protein CASTPSSGDYGYTF. The whole variable domain, remainder taken from reference TRBV5-1 and TRBJ1-2, is KAGVTQTPRYLIKTRGQQVTLSCSPISGHRSVSWYQQTPGQGLQFLFEYFSETQRNKGNFPGRFSGRQFSNSRSEMNVSTLELGDSALYLCASTPSSGDYGYTFGSGTRLTVV.

The chain uses TRBV5-1 and TRBJ2-7; 7 bases fit TRBD2. This CDR3 comprises 14 residues. Germline trimming cut 0 bases from V and 6 bases from J; bases unmatched to any gene: 6. The germline gives CDR1 SGHRS, CDR2 YFSETQ. CDR3 region: CASSLDLAVGEQYF. Written as DNA, the CDR3 is TGCGCCAGCAGCTTGGACCTAGCGGTTGGCGAGCAGTACTTC.

This clone came up a few times. This chain connects TRBV7-9 to TRBJ2-2; possibly TRBD2 for D (6 bases). Germline V gene sequence: CDR1 SEHNR, CDR2 FQNEAQ (reference sequence). This CDR3 comprises 16 residues. V was clipped by 9 bases and J by 4 bases, with 21 bases between them. CDR3 sequence reads: CARDLSRREFTGELFF. In DNA form, the CDR3 reads TGTGCCAGGGACCTTAGCCGGCGGGAATTCACCGGGGAGCTGTTTTTT.

The rearrangement joins TRBV11-2 to TRBJ1-1; 8 positions match TRBD1. The CDR3 spans 11 residues. The J segment lost 11 bases and the V segment lost 3 bases, leaving 2 bases of the junction unmatched. The germline V gene has CDR1 SGHAT and CDR2 FQNNGV. DNA of the CDR3: TGTGCCAGCAGCTTCAGGGGGCAGGCTTTCTTT. The encoded protein is CASSFRGQAFF.

The chain employs TRBV19 and TRBJ1-6; 7 bases line up with TRBD1. This CDR3 contains 14 residues. V lost 8 bases, J lost 5 bases, and 6 bases stayed unmatched. Germline V lookup: CDR1 LNHDA, CDR2 SQIVND (reference sequence). CDR3: CASGGTENNSPLHF. CDR3 DNA sequence: TGTGCCAGTGGAGGGACAGAGAATAATTCACCCCTCCACTTT.

A single count supports this clone. The V and J genes are TRBV9 and TRBJ1-1, with D perhaps matching TRBD1 (5 bases). This CDR3 region has 16 residues. The germline V gene has CDR1 SGDLS and CDR2 YYNGEE. Trimming pared 2 bases from V and 1 base from J, leaving 15 bases between. The CDR3 DNA reads as TGTGCCAGCAGCGTCGCGGGGGTTGGAGAGAACACTGAAGCTTTCTTT. Encoded protein: CASSVAGVGENTEAFF.

This chain connects TRBV6-5 to TRBJ1-5; 7 bases map to TRBD1. Trimming took 5 bases from V and 3 from J; bases not matched to a gene: 4. The CDR3 loop spans 14 amino acids. Per germline, CDR1 MNHEY and CDR2 SVGAGI. Here the CDR3 DNA reads TGTGCCAGCAGTAGACAGGGCACCAATCAGCCCCAGCATTTT. Amino acid sequence: CASSRQGTNQPQHF.

This sequence joins TRBV18 and TRBJ2-7, with 7 positions matching TRBD2. The V and J ends lost 4 bases and 4 bases, in that order; junction bases with no gene match: 16. CDR1 is KGHSH and CDR2 is LQKENI in the germline V gene. The CDR3 has 17 amino acids. The CDR3 DNA is TGTGCCAGCTCACAAATGACTACCGGCGTGGGAGGGTACGAGCAGTACTTC. Translating gives CASSQMTTGVGGYEQYF.

This chain uses TRBV30 with TRBJ1-2; 7 bases line up with TRBD1. V shed 2 bases and J 4 bases; nucleotides not matched to a gene: 7. CDR1 is GTSNPN and CDR2 is SVGIG in the germline V gene (reference sequence). This CDR3 region has 14 residues. The CDR3, as DNA: TGTGCCTGGAGTCCAGGACAGGCAATCTATGGCTACACCTTC. Protein product: CAWSPGQAIYGYTF. The full variable domain, completed using reference TRBV30 and TRBJ1-2, is SQTIHQWPATLVQPVGSPLSLECTVEGTSNPNLYWYRQAAGRGLQLLFYSVGIGQISSEVPQNLSASRPQDRQFILSSKKLLLSDSGFYLCAWSPGQAIYGYTFGSGTRLTVV.